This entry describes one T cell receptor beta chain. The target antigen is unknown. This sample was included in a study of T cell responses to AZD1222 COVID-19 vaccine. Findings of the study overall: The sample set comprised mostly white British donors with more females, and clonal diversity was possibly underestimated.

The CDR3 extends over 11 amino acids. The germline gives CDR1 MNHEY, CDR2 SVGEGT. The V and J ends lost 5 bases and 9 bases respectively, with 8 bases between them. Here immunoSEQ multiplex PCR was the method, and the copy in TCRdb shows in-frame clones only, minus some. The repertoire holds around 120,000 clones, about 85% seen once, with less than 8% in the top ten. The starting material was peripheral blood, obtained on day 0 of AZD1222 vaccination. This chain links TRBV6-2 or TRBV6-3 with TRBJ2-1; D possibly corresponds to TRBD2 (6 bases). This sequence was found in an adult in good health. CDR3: CASSGSGEQFF. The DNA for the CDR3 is TGTGCCAGCAGTGGTAGCGGTGAGCAGTTCTTC.